Listed here are 29 T cell receptor beta chains from one sample, sequenced in a study of blood T cell repertoires in COVID-19. Using immunoSEQ multiplex PCR, the repertoire was profiled, and TCRdb retains in-frame clones only, with some absent. The data show over 150,000 clones, roughly 82% seen once. The sample comprised PBMCs or T cells enriched from blood (not recorded which). Source of these receptors: a man aged 40-49 years who had recovered from COVID-19.

The CDR3 here is CASSFGDYSGRSSYEQYF. The CDR3 DNA is TGTGCCAGCAGTTTTGGGGATTATAGCGGGAGAAGCTCCTACGAGCAGTACTTC. The chain couples TRBV27 to TRBJ2-7; 9 bases align to TRBD2. The CDR3 is 18 residues long. With 3 bases clipped from V and 0 bases from J, the junction kept 12 bases outside the gene matches. Germline loops: CDR1 MNHEY, CDR2 SMNVEV (reference sequence).

The chain carries TRBV2 and TRBJ1-4, with TRBD1 matching 7 bases. V dropped 7 bases and J dropped 6; count of bases not matched to a gene: 5. Per germline, CDR1 SNHLY and CDR2 FYNNEI. The CDR3 covers 13 residues. Here the CDR3 reads CASIRDRDEKLFF. The CDR3 DNA is TGTGCCAGCATACGGGACAGAGATGAAAAACTGTTTTTT.

This chain connects TRBV11-2 to TRBJ2-3; TRBD2 matches at 7 bases. The junction had 12 bases not matched to a gene; V was cut back by 5 bases and J by 4 bases. This CDR3 has 16 residues. CDR1 and CDR2 from the germline V gene are SGHAT and FQNNGV. CDR3 loop: CASSNQAGSLADTQYF. The CDR3 coding sequence is TGTGCCAGCAGCAACCAAGCGGGAAGTTTGGCAGATACGCAGTATTTT.

This clone was counted a single time. The chain combines TRBV6-5 with TRBJ2-3; D may be TRBD1 (6 bases). This CDR3 has 15 amino acids. Germline V CDR1 and CDR2: MNHEY, SVGAGI. V was cut by 0 bases and J by 7 bases, with 14 bases left in between. Here the CDR3 reads CASSYSMGAYHTQYF. Here the CDR3 DNA reads TGTGCCAGCAGTTACTCGATGGGGGCCTACCATACGCAGTATTTT.

This chain's CDR3 is CAWSRRIEAFF. CDR3 sequence (DNA): TGTGCCTGGAGTCGGAGGATTGAAGCTTTCTTT. The chain recombines TRBV30 with TRBJ1-1; D ambiguous. The V and J ends lost 2 bases and 7 bases respectively, with 8 bases between them. The length of the CDR3 is 11 residues. The germline CDR1 and CDR2 sequences are GTSNPN and SVGIG (reference sequence).

The rearrangement joins TRBV30 to TRBJ1-2; D gene unclear. Germline CDR1 is GTSNPN and CDR2 is SVGIG (reference sequence). V lost 3 bases and J 8 bases, leaving 22 bases between the germline ends. The CDR3 is made up of 15 amino acids. The CDR3 sequence is CAWSEVYHGGRGYTF. In nucleotides, the CDR3 is TGTGCCTGGAGCGAGGTTTACCATGGAGGTAGGGGCTACACCTTC.

V and J are TRBV5-4 and TRBJ1-1, with D possibly being TRBD1 (5 bases). Trimming left V 0 bases short and J 4 bases short, with 10 bases between. Germline lookup yields CDR1 SGHNT and CDR2 YYREEE (reference sequence). This CDR3 has 14 amino acids. Here the CDR3 reads CASSLDSGGTEAFF. DNA of the CDR3: TGTGCCAGCAGCTTGGATTCCGGGGGCACTGAAGCTTTCTTT.

The chain uses TRBV7-8 and TRBJ1-3; 9 nucleotides line up with TRBD1. The germline gives CDR1 SGHVS, CDR2 FQNEAQ. V shed 5 bases, J shed 4 bases, and the junction held 9 bases outside the gene matches. The CDR3 contains 16 residues. The DNA for the CDR3 is TGTGCCAGCAGCAGACGGACAGGGGTCTTAGGAAACACCATATATTTT. The encoded protein is CASSRRTGVLGNTIYF.

This chain joins TRBV27 and TRBJ2-1; 8 nucleotides line up with TRBD2. The CDR3 covers 13 residues. Trimming took 5 bases from V and 6 from J; bases not matched to a gene: 3. The V gene's germline CDR1 is MNHEY and CDR2 SMNVEV (reference sequence). The CDR3 nucleotides are TGTGCCAGCAGTCCAGGGACTAGCAATGAGCAGTTCTTC. This translates into CASSPGTSNEQFF.

This clone came up a few times. The chain links TRBV29-1 to TRBJ1-5; a possible D gene is TRBD1 (6 bases). The CDR3 runs to 15 residues. Looked up from germline, CDR1 is SQVTM and CDR2 is ANQGSEA. V was trimmed by 4 bases and J by 0 bases, leaving 13 bases between them. The CDR3 region has the DNA TGCAGCGTTGTTTGGGGGCACAATAGCAATCAGCCCCAGCATTTT. This codes for CSVVWGHNSNQPQHF. Complete variable domain (other parts from reference TRBV29-1 and TRBJ1-5): SAVISQKPSRDICQRGTSLTIQCQVDSQVTMMFWYRQQPGQSLTLIATANQGSEATYESGFVIDKFPISRPNLTFSTLTVSNMSPEDSSIYLCSVVWGHNSNQPQHFGDGTRLSIL.

The V and J genes are TRBV28 and TRBJ1-1; D is unclear. Trimming shortened V by 2 bases and J by 1 base, and 8 bases separated the two germline ends. The CDR3 consists of 14 residues. Germline V gives CDR1 MDHEN, CDR2 SYDVKM. CDR3 sequence reads: CASSLRTENTEAFF. The CDR3 DNA follows: TGTGCCAGCAGTTTAAGAACAGAGAACACTGAAGCTTTCTTT.

This clone has a single count. V usage is TRBV6-6 and J usage is TRBJ2-7, with D perhaps TRBD2 (6 bases). V was trimmed by 7 bases and J by 7 bases, leaving 17 bases between them. The germline CDR1 and CDR2 sequences are MNHNY and SVGAGI (reference sequence). The CDR3 has 13 residues. The DNA of the CDR3 is TGTGCCAGCACTCTCTTCGGGAGTAAAGAGCAGTACTTC. This encodes CASTLFGSKEQYF.

The chain joins TRBV2 to TRBJ1-2, with D tentatively TRBD1 (6 bases). Germline V CDR1 and CDR2: SNHLY, FYNNEI. The CDR3 contains 14 residues. V gave up 4 bases and J gave up 2 bases, with 11 bases separating them. The CDR3 protein is CASSGWTENYGYTF. The CDR3 nucleotides are TGTGCCAGCAGTGGGTGGACAGAAAACTATGGCTACACCTTC.

The J gene is TRBJ1-2, the V gene TRBV2; D remains ambiguous. V lost 5 bases and J 4 bases, leaving 20 bases between the germline ends. Germline CDR1 reads SNHLY; CDR2 reads FYNNEI. This CDR3 has 16 amino acids. The CDR3: CASSPPRGPEGYGYTF. The CDR3 nucleotides read TGTGCCAGCAGTCCCCCCCGCGGCCCAGAGGGCTATGGCTACACCTTC. The full variable domain, in which reference TRBV2 and TRBJ1-2 provide the parts outside the CDR3, is EPEVTQTPSHQVTQMGQEVILRCVPISNHLYFYWYRQILGQKVEFLVSFYNNEISEKSEIFDDQFSVERPDGSNFTLKIRSTKLEDSAMYFCASSPPRGPEGYGYTFGSGTRLTVV.

V gene TRBV2 combines with J gene TRBJ2-2, with 7 nucleotides matching TRBD2. The CDR3 consists of 19 residues. J gave up 0 bases and V 1 base, and 11 bases lay outside the gene matches. Germline CDR1 reads SNHLY; CDR2 reads FYNNEI. The CDR3 coding sequence is TGTGCCAGCAGTGAAGACCAGCCTCTGCGGGAGACGAACACCGGGGAGCTGTTTTTT. Translating it yields CASSEDQPLRETNTGELFF.

V gene TRBV5-1 combines with J gene TRBJ2-4, with D hard to call. Germline CDR1 and CDR2: SGHRS and YFSETQ. The CDR3 has 14 amino acids. V was shortened by 5 bases and J by 0 bases, with 9 bases between the two germline ends. In DNA form, the CDR3 reads TGCGCCAGCAGACACAATCTAGCCAAAAACATTCAGTACTTC. The encoded protein is CASRHNLAKNIQYF.

The rearrangement uses TRBV19 and TRBJ1-5; possible D gene TRBD1, 5 bases. This CDR3 region has 16 residues. The germline gives CDR1 LNHDA, CDR2 SQIVND (reference sequence). The V and J ends lost 4 bases and 2 bases respectively, with 15 bases between them. CDR3 amino acids: CASSSGGDGRNQPQHF. The CDR3 region has the DNA TGTGCCAGTAGTAGTGGCGGGGACGGCCGCAATCAGCCCCAGCATTTT.

This clone was counted a few times. This chain connects TRBV2 to TRBJ2-7; D is undetermined. Germline-derived CDR1 and CDR2 are SNHLY and FYNNEI. The ends were cut back, 6 bases at V and 3 bases at J, with 12 bases in the middle. The CDR3 is 13 amino acids. The CDR3 DNA reads as TGTGCCAGCAGCGTTTTCCAGAACTACGAGCAGTACTTC. Protein product: CASSVFQNYEQYF.

The rearrangement links TRBV5-5 to TRBJ2-7; maybe TRBD1 (6 bases). Between the trimmed V and J ends, which lost 5 bases and 5 bases, there was a span of 11 bases. The CDR3 sequence is 12 residues long. Germline V gives CDR1 SGHKS, CDR2 YYEKEE (reference sequence). CDR3 amino acids: CASSWTDDEQYF. In nucleotides, the CDR3 is TGTGCCAGCAGTTGGACAGACGACGAGCAGTACTTC.

This clone was recorded once. The rearrangement uses TRBV28 and TRBJ2-6; the D gene is possibly TRBD1 (5 bases). Germline V gene sequence: CDR1 MDHEN, CDR2 SYDVKM. Trimming stripped 2 bases from V and 1 base from J, with 6 bases between. The CDR3 runs to 15 residues. The CDR3 bases are TGTGCCAGCAGTTTACAGGGATCTGGGGCCAACGTCCTGACTTTC. Protein product: CASSLQGSGANVLTF.

In DNA, the CDR3 is TGTGCCAGTAGTCCCGGGAAGACCGCATCAGGCTACACCTTC. This encodes CASSPGKTASGYTF. The chain recombines TRBV19 with TRBJ1-2; D is unresolved. Germline V lookup: CDR1 LNHDA, CDR2 SQIVND (reference sequence). The CDR3 runs to 14 residues. Trimming cost V 5 bases and J 8 bases, with 18 bases left between them.

The chain links TRBV28 to TRBJ1-1; D ambiguous. Between the trimmed V and J ends, which lost 7 bases and 6 bases, there was a span of 12 bases. CDR3 size: 12 residues. CDR1 MDHEN and CDR2 SYDVKM come from the germline V gene. CDR3 coding DNA: TGTGCCAGCAAACAGAGGGTTTCTGAAGCTTTCTTT. It encodes CASKQRVSEAFF.

This chain links TRBV19 with TRBJ2-1, with 8 bases identical to TRBD2. The CDR3 spans 15 residues. CDR1 LNHDA and CDR2 SQIVND come from the germline V gene (reference sequence). The trim removed 4 bases at V and 8 bases at J, leaving 10 bases unmatched. The CDR3 loop reads CASSTAGTRRDEQFF. The CDR3 nucleotides are TGTGCCAGTAGTACCGCCGGGACTAGACGGGATGAGCAGTTCTTC.

The rearrangement links TRBV3-1 (or the pseudogene TRBV3-2) to TRBJ2-2, with D uncertain. In germline, CDR1 is LGHDT, CDR2 YNNKEL (reference sequence). The CDR3 spans 18 residues. V dropped 6 bases and J dropped 0 bases, with 20 bases sitting between them. CDR3 sequence: CASSHGFRSAANTGELFF. Written as DNA, the CDR3 is TGTGCCAGCAGTCATGGGTTCCGGTCTGCGGCGAACACCGGGGAGCTGTTTTTT.

The J gene is TRBJ1-1, the V gene TRBV6-7; 8 bases agree with TRBD1. TRBV6-7 is treated as an ORF (open reading frame) with a function not yet certain. Unmatched junction bases numbered 3, after V lost 2 bases and J lost 1 base. This CDR3 has 15 residues. The CDR3 DNA sequence: TGTGCCAGCAGTTACCCGGGGACAGGGAACACTGAAGCTTTCTTT. Residues: CASSYPGTGNTEAFF.

Concerning this clone: Being one base from a much bigger clone, this may be a read error. Other nucleotide sequences from this sample produce the same CDR3. The chain employs TRBV7-3 and TRBJ1-1; tentatively, D is TRBD1 (5 bases). Germline V gene lookup returns CDR1 SGHTA and CDR2 FQGTGA. Trimming took off 2 bases at V and 1 base at J, with 5 bases between the two ends. The length of the CDR3 is 13 residues. In nucleotides, the CDR3 is TGTGCCAGCAGCTTACAGGGGAACACTGAAGCTTTCTTT. Its protein is CASSLQGNTEAFF. Full variable domain (rest looked up from reference TRBV7-3 and TRBJ1-1): GAGVSQTPSNKVTEKGKYVELRCDPISGHTALYWYRQSLGQGPEFLIYFQGTGAADDSGLPNDRFFAVRPEGSVSTLKIQRTERGDSAVYLCASSLQGNTEAFFGQGTRLTVV.

The table lists this clone with a count of one. J is TRBJ2-3 and V is TRBV19; TRBD1 matches at 8 bases. The CDR3 covers 13 residues. The trim removed 5 bases at V and 3 bases at J, leaving 1 base unmatched. CDR1 and CDR2 (germline): LNHDA, SQIVND (reference sequence). The CDR3 DNA sequence: TGTGCCAGTAGTGACAGGGGAACAGATACGCAGTATTTT. It translates to CASSDRGTDTQYF.

The count of this clone is one. The rearrangement links TRBV9 to TRBJ1-2; perhaps TRBD1 as D (6 bases). This CDR3 spans 18 amino acids. Trimming cost V 1 base and J 2 bases, with 21 bases left between them. Germline values: CDR1 SGDLS, CDR2 YYNGEE. In DNA form, the CDR3 reads TGTGCCAGCAGCGTAACCCTAGAAAACGGGGGGCGGAACTATGGCTACACCTTC. Protein sequence: CASSVTLENGGRNYGYTF. The full variable domain, completed using reference TRBV9 and TRBJ1-2, is DSGVTQTPKHLITATGQRVTLRCSPRSGDLSVYWYQQSLDQGLQFLIQYYNGEERAKGNILERFSAQQFPDLHSELNLSSLELGDSALYFCASSVTLENGGRNYGYTFGSGTRLTVV.

In this sample, this clone turned up a few times. The chain combines TRBV6-2 or TRBV6-3 with TRBJ2-5; TRBD1 aligns across 7 bases. Germline assignment: CDR1 MNHEY and CDR2 SVGEGT. There are 13 residues in the CDR3. After removal of 3 bases from V and 3 bases from J, the junction contained 1 base not matched to a gene. This chain's CDR3 is CASSYGQEETQYF. DNA of the CDR3: TGTGCCAGCAGTTATGGACAGGAAGAGACCCAGTACTTC.